The T cell receptor (beta chain) described here comes from a study of T cell changes during pregnancy in multiple sclerosis (dated 2019 in TCRdb). Background for the entire study: Changes in the T cell repertoire over the course of pregnancy were examined in this study in women with multiple sclerosis.

The sample holds one count of this clone. Its antigen specificity is not known. No base qualities exist here, and no much larger clone lies one base off it. Libraries were prepared through the immunoSEQ multiplex PCR assay. Entries here come from immuneACCESS through TCRdb and include only in-frame sequences with V and J called. Some clones fail to appear in such tables; in the studies checked, an unresolved V gene covers under half of the shortfall, and the cause of the remainder is unknown. The sample table records more than 85,000 clones; 80% to 95% of these occur just once. The top ten constitute around 1.4% of the sample. V gives up 10 bases and J gives up 5 bases, and the segment between their germline ends measures 14 bases. From the cysteine through the phenylalanine, the CDR3 covers 13 amino acids. The CDR3 DNA has 39 bases and is translated from base 1. In the germline V gene (reference sequence), CDR1 corresponds to LNHDA and CDR2 to SQIVND.

Sequencing was performed on peripheral blood, taken in the third trimester of pregnancy. The rearranged chain carries TRBV19 and TRBJ1-4; a weak D assignment points to TRBD1 (5 bases agree). This sequence originates from a female donor in good health, enrolled as a control in a pregnancy study. CDR3 sequence: CATSGEGNEKLFF. The nucleotide sequence reads as follows: TGTGCCACCTCGGGGGAGGGGAATGAAAAACTGTTTTTT.